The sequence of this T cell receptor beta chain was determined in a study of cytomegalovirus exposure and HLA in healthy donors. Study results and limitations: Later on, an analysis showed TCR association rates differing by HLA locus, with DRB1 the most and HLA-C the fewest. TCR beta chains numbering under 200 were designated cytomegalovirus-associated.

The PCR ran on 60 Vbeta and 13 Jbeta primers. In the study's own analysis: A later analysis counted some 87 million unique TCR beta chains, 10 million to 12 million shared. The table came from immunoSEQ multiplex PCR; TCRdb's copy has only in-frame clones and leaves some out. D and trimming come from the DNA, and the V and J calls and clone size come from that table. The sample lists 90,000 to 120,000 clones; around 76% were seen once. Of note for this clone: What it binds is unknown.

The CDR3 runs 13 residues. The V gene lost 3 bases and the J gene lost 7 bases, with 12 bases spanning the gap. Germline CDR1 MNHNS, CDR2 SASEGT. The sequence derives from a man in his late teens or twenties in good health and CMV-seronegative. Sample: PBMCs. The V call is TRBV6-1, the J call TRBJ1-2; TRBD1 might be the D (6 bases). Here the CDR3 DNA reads TGTGCCAGCAGTGAGATACAGGGTACTGGCTACACCTTC. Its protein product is CASSEIQGTGYTF.